This is a list of T cell receptor beta chains from one sample in a study of blood T cell repertoires in COVID-19. Generated by immunoSEQ multiplex PCR, the TCRdb table keeps only in-frame clones and is missing some. The sample has some 150,000 clones; more than 75% are singletons. The source material was peripheral blood. These receptors came from a woman between 45 and 60 years old with acute or convalescent COVID-19. The CDR3 runs from the conserved cysteine through the conserved F or W. Fields, in order: J gene, V gene, D gene, clone size, CDR3 protein, CDR3 DNA. A D gene is named only where the DNA matches it firmly. Only part of the rows carry a size: once, few, many, or a class if the clone is expanded.

j_gene: TRBJ1-5; v_gene: TRBV30; d_gene: TRBD1; abundance: NA; CDR3aa: CAWSFQTGESEPQHF; CDR3nt: TGTGCCTGGAGTTTCCAAACAGGGGAATCGGAGCCCCAGCATTTT
j_gene: TRBJ2-7; v_gene: TRBV7-2; d_gene: TRBD1; abundance: NA; CDR3aa: CASSRRTGSYEQYF; CDR3nt: TGTGCCAGCAGCCGTCGGACAGGTTCCTACGAGCAGTACTTC
j_gene: TRBJ1-5; v_gene: TRBV7-2; d_gene: NA; abundance: NA; CDR3aa: CASSLGRERQPQHF; CDR3nt: TGTGCCAGCAGTTTGGGGAGGGAGCGACAGCCCCAGCATTTT
j_gene: TRBJ2-1; v_gene: TRBV7-9; d_gene: NA; abundance: few; CDR3aa: CASSFVRDIVYNEQFF; CDR3nt: TGTGCCAGCAGCTTTGTCAGGGATATCGTTTACAATGAGCAGTTCTTC
j_gene: TRBJ2-7; v_gene: TRBV30; d_gene: TRBD1; abundance: NA; CDR3aa: CAWSSRTGHSGEQYF; CDR3nt: TGTGCCTGGAGTTCCCGGACAGGGCATTCGGGCGAGCAGTACTTC
j_gene: TRBJ2-7; v_gene: TRBV11-3; d_gene: NA; abundance: NA; CDR3aa: CASSLFQSGEQYF; CDR3nt: TGTGCCAGCAGCTTATTTCAGTCAGGCGAGCAGTACTTC
j_gene: TRBJ1-2; v_gene: TRBV6-6; d_gene: NA; abundance: NA; CDR3aa: CASSRDINYGYTF; CDR3nt: TGTGCCAGCAGCCGGGACATCAACTATGGCTACACCTTC
j_gene: TRBJ2-3; v_gene: TRBV28; d_gene: NA; abundance: NA; CDR3aa: CASSGASNTDTQYF; CDR3nt: TGTGCCAGCAGTGGGGCCTCCAACACAGATACGCAGTATTTT
j_gene: TRBJ2-2; v_gene: TRBV5-1; d_gene: TRBD2; abundance: few; CDR3aa: CASSPNLAGANTGELFF; CDR3nt: TGCGCCAGCAGCCCCAACCTAGCGGGGGCTAACACCGGGGAGCTGTTTTTT
j_gene: TRBJ1-1; v_gene: TRBV4-3; d_gene: NA; abundance: NA; CDR3aa: CASSQDQRVRSTEAFF; CDR3nt: TGCGCCAGCAGCCAAGATCAAAGAGTCCGGAGCACTGAAGCTTTCTTT
j_gene: TRBJ1-1; v_gene: TRBV5-3; d_gene: TRBD1; abundance: NA; CDR3aa: CARSEPGQGGAFF; CDR3nt: TGTGCCAGAAGCGAGCCGGGACAGGGGGGAGCTTTCTTT
j_gene: TRBJ2-1; v_gene: TRBV19; d_gene: TRBD2; abundance: once; CDR3aa: CATSLAGSYNEQFF; CDR3nt: TGTGCCACCTCACTAGCGGGGTCCTACAATGAGCAGTTCTTC
j_gene: TRBJ1-1; v_gene: TRBV5-5; d_gene: NA; abundance: NA; CDR3aa: CASSQPRGPPDTEAFF; CDR3nt: TGTGCCAGCAGCCAACCGCGGGGTCCACCGGACACTGAAGCTTTCTTT
j_gene: TRBJ2-7; v_gene: TRBV30; d_gene: NA; abundance: NA; CDR3aa: CAWSNQGGDAHEQYF; CDR3nt: TGTGCCTGGAGTAACCAGGGGGGAGACGCCCACGAGCAGTACTTC
j_gene: TRBJ2-6; v_gene: TRBV7-2; d_gene: TRBD2; abundance: few; CDR3aa: CASSLDSGAGANVLTF; CDR3nt: TGTGCCAGCAGCTTGGATAGCGGGGCTGGGGCCAACGTCCTGACTTTC
j_gene: TRBJ1-5; v_gene: TRBV19; d_gene: NA; abundance: NA; CDR3aa: CARTGGRYSNQPQHF; CDR3nt: TGTGCCAGAACGGGGGGCAGGTATAGCAATCAGCCCCAGCATTTT
j_gene: TRBJ2-7; v_gene: TRBV7-2; d_gene: TRBD2; abundance: NA; CDR3aa: CASSRGGYEQYF; CDR3nt: TGTGCCAGCAGCCGGGGGGGCTACGAGCAGTACTTC
j_gene: TRBJ1-6; v_gene: TRBV11-2; d_gene: TRBD1; abundance: NA; CDR3aa: CASSKQGAPASPLHF; CDR3nt: TGTGCCAGCAGCAAACAGGGGGCTCCTGCCTCACCCCTCCACTTT
j_gene: TRBJ1-2; v_gene: TRBV19; d_gene: NA; abundance: NA; CDR3aa: CASSIQGTDNYGYTF; CDR3nt: TGTGCCAGTAGTATCCAGGGAACAGATAACTATGGCTACACCTTC
j_gene: TRBJ1-3; v_gene: TRBV5-5; d_gene: NA; abundance: NA; CDR3aa: CASSFRQGNTIYF; CDR3nt: TGTGCCAGCAGCTTTAGACAGGGAAACACCATATATTTT
j_gene: TRBJ2-7; v_gene: TRBV3-1/TRBV3-2; d_gene: TRBD1; abundance: once; CDR3aa: CASSQGDRVVEQYF; CDR3nt: TGTGCCAGCAGCCAGGGGGACAGGGTGGTCGAGCAGTACTTC
j_gene: TRBJ2-2; v_gene: TRBV9; d_gene: TRBD2; abundance: NA; CDR3aa: CASSVTGGGTGELFF; CDR3nt: TGTGCCAGCAGCGTAACAGGCGGGGGCACCGGGGAGCTGTTTTTT
j_gene: TRBJ1-2; v_gene: TRBV6-5; d_gene: NA; abundance: NA; CDR3aa: CASSYGGPPYGYTF; CDR3nt: TGTGCCAGCAGTTACGGCGGCCCCCCCTATGGCTACACCTTC
j_gene: TRBJ1-2; v_gene: TRBV28; d_gene: TRBD1; abundance: NA; CDR3aa: CASSLGTGDIYGYTF; CDR3nt: TGTGCCAGCAGTTTAGGGACAGGTGACATTTATGGCTACACCTTC
j_gene: TRBJ1-1; v_gene: TRBV7-2; d_gene: NA; abundance: few; CDR3aa: CASSFFFGRAEAFF; CDR3nt: TGTGCCAGCAGCTTCTTTTTCGGGAGGGCTGAAGCTTTCTTT
j_gene: TRBJ1-2; v_gene: TRBV29-1; d_gene: NA; abundance: NA; CDR3aa: CSAEGVSGYTF; CDR3nt: TGCAGCGCAGAGGGGGTGAGTGGCTACACCTTC
j_gene: TRBJ1-1; v_gene: TRBV3-1/TRBV3-2; d_gene: NA; abundance: NA; CDR3aa: CASSQRGGSTEAFF; CDR3nt: TGTGCCAGCAGCCAAAGGGGGGGCTCCACTGAAGCTTTCTTT
j_gene: TRBJ2-1; v_gene: TRBV29-1; d_gene: TRBD2; abundance: NA; CDR3aa: CSVVRLAGDNEQFF; CDR3nt: TGCAGCGTTGTCAGGCTAGCGGGCGACAATGAGCAGTTCTTC
j_gene: TRBJ1-2; v_gene: TRBV12-3/TRBV12-4; d_gene: NA; abundance: NA; CDR3aa: CASSLGRLSGYTF; CDR3nt: TGTGCCAGCAGTTTAGGTCGTTTGTCGGGCTACACCTTC
j_gene: TRBJ1-2; v_gene: TRBV12-3/TRBV12-4; d_gene: NA; abundance: NA; CDR3aa: CASSLALTGGYTF; CDR3nt: TGTGCCAGCAGTTTAGCTCTCACGGGTGGCTACACCTTC
j_gene: TRBJ1-1; v_gene: TRBV7-2; d_gene: NA; abundance: NA; CDR3aa: CASSWSLQGTEAFF; CDR3nt: TGTGCCAGCAGCTGGAGCTTACAGGGCACTGAAGCTTTCTTT
j_gene: TRBJ2-2; v_gene: TRBV19; d_gene: NA; abundance: NA; CDR3aa: CASTPQAGELFF; CDR3nt: TGTGCCAGTACCCCCCAGGCCGGGGAGCTGTTTTTT
j_gene: TRBJ1-3; v_gene: TRBV12-3/TRBV12-4; d_gene: NA; abundance: few; CDR3aa: CASSLGRLSTIYF; CDR3nt: TGTGCCAGCAGTTTGGGCAGATTGAGCACCATATATTTT
j_gene: TRBJ2-7; v_gene: TRBV29-1; d_gene: TRBD1; abundance: once; CDR3aa: CSVSYRVQGESEQYF; CDR3nt: TGCAGCGTGAGCTATCGAGTGCAGGGGGAAAGCGAGCAGTACTTC
j_gene: TRBJ1-3; v_gene: TRBV11-2; d_gene: NA; abundance: NA; CDR3aa: CASSPRPFSGNTIYF; CDR3nt: TGTGCCAGCAGCCCCCGTCCGTTCTCTGGAAACACCATATATTTT
j_gene: TRBJ2-2; v_gene: TRBV19; d_gene: TRBD2; abundance: NA; CDR3aa: CATGLAGNTGELFF; CDR3nt: TGTGCCACGGGACTAGCGGGGAACACCGGGGAGCTGTTTTTT
j_gene: TRBJ2-1; v_gene: TRBV5-1; d_gene: NA; abundance: NA; CDR3aa: CASSLRGNYNEQFF; CDR3nt: TGCGCCAGCAGTTTAAGGGGGAATTACAATGAGCAGTTCTTC
j_gene: TRBJ1-6; v_gene: TRBV30; d_gene: TRBD1; abundance: once; CDR3aa: CAWSPGQGYNSPLHF; CDR3nt: TGTGCCTGGTCTCCGGGACAGGGCTATAATTCACCCCTCCACTTT
j_gene: TRBJ1-2; v_gene: TRBV9; d_gene: NA; abundance: NA; CDR3aa: CASSPNPDRSIYGYTF; CDR3nt: TGTGCCAGCAGCCCCAACCCAGACAGGTCGATCTATGGCTACACCTTC
j_gene: TRBJ1-5; v_gene: TRBV15; d_gene: NA; abundance: NA; CDR3aa: CATSRDLRDSSNQPQHF; CDR3nt: TGTGCCACCAGCAGAGATTTGCGGGATTCTAGCAATCAGCCCCAGCATTTT
j_gene: TRBJ1-2; v_gene: TRBV6-1; d_gene: TRBD1; abundance: NA; CDR3aa: CASSEGRQGWYGYTF; CDR3nt: TGTGCCAGCAGTGAGGGTCGACAGGGTTGGTATGGCTACACCTTC
j_gene: TRBJ2-1; v_gene: TRBV7-3; d_gene: NA; abundance: NA; CDR3aa: CASSLVQAGVNEQFF; CDR3nt: TGTGCCAGCAGCTTAGTCCAGGCAGGTGTCAATGAGCAGTTCTTC
j_gene: TRBJ2-7; v_gene: TRBV5-1; d_gene: NA; abundance: NA; CDR3aa: CASSLRLGYEQYF; CDR3nt: TGCGCCAGCAGCTTGAGACTGGGCTACGAGCAGTACTTC
j_gene: TRBJ1-2; v_gene: TRBV7-2; d_gene: NA; abundance: NA; CDR3aa: CASSLARDYGYTF; CDR3nt: TGTGCCAGCAGCTTAGCGCGAGATTATGGCTACACCTTC
j_gene: TRBJ1-5; v_gene: TRBV7-3; d_gene: NA; abundance: NA; CDR3aa: CASSPPGEHNQPQHF; CDR3nt: TGTGCCAGCAGCCCCCCAGGGGAACACAATCAGCCCCAGCATTTT
j_gene: TRBJ1-1; v_gene: TRBV11-1; d_gene: NA; abundance: NA; CDR3aa: CASSSVGSTEAFF; CDR3nt: TGTGCCAGCAGCTCAGTAGGGAGCACTGAAGCTTTCTTT
j_gene: TRBJ1-3; v_gene: TRBV5-5; d_gene: NA; abundance: NA; CDR3aa: CASSRDRTGNTIYF; CDR3nt: TGTGCCAGCAGCCGAGACAGGACTGGAAACACCATATATTTT
j_gene: TRBJ2-2; v_gene: TRBV2; d_gene: TRBD2; abundance: NA; CDR3aa: CASWSGGRAGTGELFF; CDR3nt: TGTGCCAGCTGGAGCGGGGGCCGCGCGGGGACCGGGGAGCTGTTTTTT